The clone carrying this T cell receptor beta chain was seen only once. The target antigen is unknown. The sample belongs to a study of cytomegalovirus exposure and HLA in healthy donors. Findings of the study overall: Per published reports, the classifier diagnosed cytomegalovirus status with high specificity and sensitivity.

PCR used 60 Vbeta primers and 13 Jbeta primers. This table comes from immunoSEQ multiplex PCR, and its TCRdb copy is limited to in-frame clones, with some not included. The sample has approximately 110,000 clones; around two thirds are singletons. Germline V gene lookup returns CDR1 SGHRS and CDR2 YFSETQ. This CDR3 has 13 amino acids. V dropped 5 bases and J dropped 2 bases, with 9 bases sitting between them. The sample comprised PBMCs. This receptor was obtained from a man aged 25-45 years in good health and CMV-seropositive. The gene calls are TRBV5-1 and TRBJ2-3; D not resolved. The DNA of the CDR3 is TGCGCCAGCAGTTATGGGCCCACAGATACGCAGTATTTT. Residues: CASSYGPTDTQYF.